What follows are 8 T cell receptor beta chains derived from one specimen sequenced in a study of T cell responses to AZD1222 COVID-19 vaccine. The protocol was immunoSEQ multiplex PCR, while the TCRdb copy is restricted to in-frame clones and leaves out a portion. Here the sample spans 150,000 to 200,000 clones, 80% to 95% being singletons. The source material was peripheral blood, sampled on day 0 of AZD1222 vaccination. The source of these receptors is an adult in good health.

This rearrangement joins TRBV7-6 to TRBJ2-5, with TRBD2 matching 7 bases. Trimming removed 3 bases from V and 5 bases from J; junction bases left unmatched: 9. In germline, CDR1 is SGHVS, CDR2 FNYEAQ. CDR3 length: 15 amino acids. CDR3 sequence (DNA): TGTGCCAGCAGCTTGGTGGTGGGGGAGGGTGAGACCCAGTACTTC. Translated: CASSLVVGEGETQYF.

V is TRBV28 and J is TRBJ2-5; D gene ambiguous. The CDR3 totals 12 residues. Germline CDR1 and CDR2: MDHEN and SYDVKM. Trimming left V 5 bases short and J 3 bases short, with 7 bases between. The CDR3 DNA sequence: TGTGCCAGCAGTCTCATAGAAGAGACCCAGTACTTC. It yields the protein CASSLIEETQYF.

The chain couples TRBV7-2 to TRBJ1-2; possibly TRBD1 for D (6 bases). Trimming pared 5 bases from V and 4 bases from J, leaving 11 bases between. The germline V gene has CDR1 SGHTA and CDR2 FQGNSA. The CDR3 runs to 13 residues. CDR3 coding DNA: TGTGCCAGCAGCCGAGGGGGAGGCTATGGCTACACCTTC. Translation gives CASSRGGGYGYTF.

V and J are TRBV2 and TRBJ1-2; D possibly corresponds to TRBD1 (5 bases). The CDR3 loop spans 14 amino acids. Deletions cut 8 bases from V and 7 bases from J, with 20 bases between. The V gene's germline CDR1 is SNHLY and CDR2 FYNNEI. CDR3 DNA: TGTGCCAGCTCCCGGGACTCAAAAGGTGGTGGCTACACCTTC. This translates into CASSRDSKGGGYTF.

The V gene is TRBV2, the J gene TRBJ2-1, with 8 bases lining up with TRBD1. Germline V gene data show CDR1 as SNHLY and CDR2 as FYNNEI. Germline trimming cut 5 bases from V and 2 bases from J; bases unmatched to any gene: 2. CDR3 length equals 14 residues. The CDR3 DNA reads as TGTGCCAGCAGTCAGGGGGCTGCCTACAATGAGCAGTTCTTC. Encoded protein: CASSQGAAYNEQFF.

The chain recombines TRBV19 with TRBJ1-1; D is uncertain. The germline V gene encodes CDR1 LNHDA and CDR2 SQIVND (reference sequence). V lost 5 bases and J 0 bases, leaving 13 bases between the germline ends. The CDR3 covers 15 residues. CDR3 amino acids: CASSLQASMNTEAFF. CDR3 DNA: TGTGCCAGTAGTCTGCAGGCCTCAATGAACACTGAAGCTTTCTTT.

The chain combines TRBV5-5 with TRBJ1-1; no firm D call. The V gene's germline CDR1 is SGHKS and CDR2 YYEKEE (reference sequence). Trimming removed 0 bases at V and 1 base at J, with 7 bases between. The CDR3 extends over 14 amino acids. The DNA for the CDR3 is TGTGCCAGCAGCTTGGCGCTTACGAACACTGAAGCTTTCTTT. It encodes CASSLALTNTEAFF.

The chain is built from TRBV2 and TRBJ1-5, with 11 bases lining up with TRBD1. Germline V gene lookup returns CDR1 SNHLY and CDR2 FYNNEI. CDR3 size: 14 residues. Trimming at V came to 6 bases and at J to 7 bases, leaving 5 bases not matched to a gene. The CDR3 sequence is CASSTGQGVQPQHF. The DNA for the CDR3 is TGTGCCAGCAGCACGGGACAGGGGGTGCAGCCCCAGCATTTT.